This entry is about one T cell receptor beta chain. The antigen is not known. This entry comes from a study of blood T cells in healthy people across ages. Study summary: In model experiments, template switching was able to capture about one barcoded beta molecule for every two T cells that were present.

A minimum of 7 million PBMCs was isolated per sample. Findings and limits, study-wide: The study regarded diversity estimates from one million T cells as underestimates.

Combining a sample-barcoded 5' primer with a J-beta primer mix, a second PCR ran for 7 to 11 cycles. TCRdb recomputed calls from the 5' RACE reads with MiXCR, one row per CDR3 protein. This sample has 550,000 to 700,000 distinct CDR3 sequences; 25% to 30% occur once, and the top ten carry less than 20%. CDR1 is MNHEY and CDR2 is SVGEGT in the germline V gene. Trimming stripped 5 bases from V and 0 bases from J, with 11 bases between. CDR3 size: 15 residues. The sequence was obtained from a woman between 65 and 79 years old in good health. The V and J genes are TRBV6-2 or TRBV6-3 and TRBJ2-1; TRBD2 might be the D (6 bases). Input material: blood. CDR3 sequence (DNA): TGTGCCAGCAGTGGGGACTTCGTCTCCTACAATGAGCAGTTCTTC. Translated: CASSGDFVSYNEQFF.